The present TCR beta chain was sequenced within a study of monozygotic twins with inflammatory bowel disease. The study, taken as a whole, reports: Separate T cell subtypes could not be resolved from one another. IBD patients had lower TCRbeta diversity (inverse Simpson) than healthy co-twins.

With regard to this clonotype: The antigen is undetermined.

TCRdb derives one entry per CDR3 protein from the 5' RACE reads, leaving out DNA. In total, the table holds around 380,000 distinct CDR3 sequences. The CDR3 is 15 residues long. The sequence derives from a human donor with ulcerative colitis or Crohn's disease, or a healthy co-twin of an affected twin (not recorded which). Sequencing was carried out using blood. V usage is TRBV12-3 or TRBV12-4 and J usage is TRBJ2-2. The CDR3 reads CASSDSGPNTGELFF.